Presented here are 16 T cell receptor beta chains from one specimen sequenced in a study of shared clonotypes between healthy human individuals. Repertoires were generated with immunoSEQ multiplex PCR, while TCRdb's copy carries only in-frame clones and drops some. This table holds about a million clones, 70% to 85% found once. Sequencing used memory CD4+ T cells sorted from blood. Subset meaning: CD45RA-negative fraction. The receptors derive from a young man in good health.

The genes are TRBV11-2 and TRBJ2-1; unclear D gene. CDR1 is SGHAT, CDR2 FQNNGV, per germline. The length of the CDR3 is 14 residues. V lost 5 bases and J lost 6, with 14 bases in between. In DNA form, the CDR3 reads TGTGCCAGCAGCACAGATCGTATTCGCAATGAGCAGTTCTTC. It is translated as CASSTDRIRNEQFF.

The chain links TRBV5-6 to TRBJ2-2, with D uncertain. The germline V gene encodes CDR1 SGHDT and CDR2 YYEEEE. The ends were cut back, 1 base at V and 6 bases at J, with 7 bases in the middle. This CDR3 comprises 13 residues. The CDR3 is CASSLSRAGELFF. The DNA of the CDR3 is TGTGCCAGCAGCTTGTCAAGAGCCGGGGAGCTGTTTTTT.

CDR3: CASKLDSQEKLFF. DNA of the CDR3: TGTGCCAGCAAGCTTGACAGTCAGGAAAAACTGTTTTTT. The chain combines TRBV2 with TRBJ1-4, with D possibly matching TRBD1 (5 bases). Germline V gene lookup returns CDR1 SNHLY and CDR2 FYNNEI. The CDR3 has 13 amino acids. The V and J ends lost 7 bases and 8 bases respectively, with 14 bases between them.

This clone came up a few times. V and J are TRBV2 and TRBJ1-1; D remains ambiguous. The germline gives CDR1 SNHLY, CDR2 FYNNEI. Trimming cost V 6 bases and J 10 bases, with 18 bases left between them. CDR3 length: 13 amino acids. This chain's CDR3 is CASREATTLVAFF. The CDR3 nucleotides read TGTGCCAGCAGAGAGGCCACAACTCTGGTAGCTTTCTTT. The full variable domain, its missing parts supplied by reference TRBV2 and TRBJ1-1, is EPEVTQTPSHQVTQMGQEVILRCVPISNHLYFYWYRQILGQKVEFLVSFYNNEISEKSEIFDDQFSVERPDGSNFTLKIRSTKLEDSAMYFCASREATTLVAFFGQGTRLTVV.

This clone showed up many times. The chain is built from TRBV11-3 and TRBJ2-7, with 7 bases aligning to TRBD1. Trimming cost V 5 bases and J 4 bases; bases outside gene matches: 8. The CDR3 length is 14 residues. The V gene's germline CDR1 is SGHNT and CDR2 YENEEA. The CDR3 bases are TGTGCCAGCAGCGCCGGGACAGACCGGTACGAGCAGTACTTC. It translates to CASSAGTDRYEQYF.

CDR3 loop: CASSLQNLILGSKNIQYF. The CDR3 coding sequence is TGTGCCAGCAGCTTGCAGAATCTCATTCTGGGCAGCAAAAACATTCAGTACTTC. This chain joins TRBV5-6 and TRBJ2-4; D not certain. Germline CDR1 reads SGHDT; CDR2 reads YYEEEE. There are 18 residues in the CDR3. The germline V and J ends were trimmed by 1 base and 3 bases, with 20 bases remaining between them.

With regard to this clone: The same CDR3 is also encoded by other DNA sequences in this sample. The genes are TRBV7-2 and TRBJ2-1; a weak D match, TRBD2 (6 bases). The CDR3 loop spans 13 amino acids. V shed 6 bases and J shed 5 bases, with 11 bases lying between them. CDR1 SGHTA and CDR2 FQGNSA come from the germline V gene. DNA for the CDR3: TGTGCCAGCAGTCTGGGACTCAACAATGAGCAGTTCTTC. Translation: CASSLGLNNEQFF.

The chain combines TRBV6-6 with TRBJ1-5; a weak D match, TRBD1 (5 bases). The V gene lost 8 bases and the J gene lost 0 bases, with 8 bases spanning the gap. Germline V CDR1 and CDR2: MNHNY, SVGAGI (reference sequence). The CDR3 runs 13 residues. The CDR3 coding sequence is TGTGCCAGCGGGGACGGTAGCAATCAGCCCCAGCATTTT. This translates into CASGDGSNQPQHF.

CDR3 in amino acids: CASSGGKGPYEQYF. In DNA form, the CDR3 reads TGCGCCAGCAGTGGTGGTAAGGGACCCTACGAGCAGTACTTC. The chain joins TRBV5-1 to TRBJ2-7; D might be TRBD1 or TRBD2, each matching 5 bases. This CDR3 region has 14 residues. The germline CDR1 and CDR2 sequences are SGHRS and YFSETQ. With 5 bases removed from V and 2 bases from J, the gap between germline ends came to 14 bases.

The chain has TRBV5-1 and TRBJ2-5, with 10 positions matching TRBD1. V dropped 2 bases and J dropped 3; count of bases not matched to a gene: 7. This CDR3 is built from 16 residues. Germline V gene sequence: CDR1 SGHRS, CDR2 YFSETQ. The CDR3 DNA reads TGCGCCAGCAGCTTAACCGGGACAGGGGCTAAAGAGACCCAGTACTTC. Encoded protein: CASSLTGTGAKETQYF.

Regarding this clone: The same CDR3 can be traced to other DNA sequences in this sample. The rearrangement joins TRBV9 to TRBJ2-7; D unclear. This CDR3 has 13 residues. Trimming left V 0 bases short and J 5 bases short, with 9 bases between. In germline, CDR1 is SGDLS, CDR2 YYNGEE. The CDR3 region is CASSVGGGNEQYF. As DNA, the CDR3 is TGTGCCAGCAGCGTAGGGGGTGGGAACGAGCAGTACTTC.

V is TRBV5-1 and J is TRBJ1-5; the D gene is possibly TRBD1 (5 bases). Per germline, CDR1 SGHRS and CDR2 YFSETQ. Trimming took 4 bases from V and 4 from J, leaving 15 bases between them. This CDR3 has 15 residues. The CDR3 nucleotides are TGCGCCAGCAGCCGTGAGGGCGACAGTAATCAGCCCCAGCATTTT. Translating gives CASSREGDSNQPQHF.

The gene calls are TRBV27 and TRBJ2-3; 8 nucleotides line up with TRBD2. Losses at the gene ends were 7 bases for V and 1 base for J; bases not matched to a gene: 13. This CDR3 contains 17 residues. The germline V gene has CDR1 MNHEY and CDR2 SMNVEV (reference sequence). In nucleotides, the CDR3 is TGTGCCAGCACGTACTCGGGACTAGTAGGCGGCACAGATACGCAGTATTTT. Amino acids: CASTYSGLVGGTDTQYF.

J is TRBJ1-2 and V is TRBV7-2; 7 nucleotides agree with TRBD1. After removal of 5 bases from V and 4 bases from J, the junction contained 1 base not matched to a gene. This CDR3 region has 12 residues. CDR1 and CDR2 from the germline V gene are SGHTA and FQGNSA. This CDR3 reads CASSRTGYGYTF. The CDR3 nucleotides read TGTGCCAGCAGCCGGACAGGCTATGGCTACACCTTC.

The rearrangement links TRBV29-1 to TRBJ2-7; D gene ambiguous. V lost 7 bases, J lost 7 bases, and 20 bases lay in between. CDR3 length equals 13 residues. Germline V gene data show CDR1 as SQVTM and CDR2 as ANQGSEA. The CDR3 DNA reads TGCAGCGCGAGATCCTATCTAGGGCCGGAGCAGTACTTC. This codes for CSARSYLGPEQYF.

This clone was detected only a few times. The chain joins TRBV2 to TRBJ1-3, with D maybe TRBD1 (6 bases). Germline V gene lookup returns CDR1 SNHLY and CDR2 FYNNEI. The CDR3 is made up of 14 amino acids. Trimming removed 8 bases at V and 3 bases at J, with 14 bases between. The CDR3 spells CASRTDFNGNTIYF. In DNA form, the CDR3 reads TGTGCCAGCCGGACAGACTTCAATGGAAACACCATATATTTT.